This T cell receptor (beta chain) appears in the sequencing data of a study of T cells in localized non-small cell lung cancer. Notes on the study in general: Uninvolved adjacent lung showed peak T cell clonality, exceeding tumor. A median about 54 of the top 100 tumor clones appeared in adjacent lung. Elevated blood T cell density was associated with longer overall survival. Sequencing covered just one tumor region, so heterogeneity cannot be ruled out.

Assay used: immunoSEQ multiplex PCR; TCRdb lists only in-frame clones, some missing. The table lists more than 20,000 clones, about nine tenths of them singletons. As regards this clone: What it binds is not known.

Germline V gene sequence: CDR1 WNHNN, CDR2 SYGVQD (reference sequence). The CDR3 contains 15 residues. The V end was cut by 0 bases, the J end by 1 base, with 4 bases between. The sequenced sample was PBMCs, obtained before any cancer treatment. The chain couples TRBV10-1 to TRBJ2-6; no definite D call. The sequence was collected from a man aged 40-75 years with stage II squamous cell lung carcinoma. Written as DNA, the CDR3 is TGCGCCAGCAGTGAGTCGACATCTGGGGCCAACGTCCTGACTTTC. Translation gives CASSESTSGANVLTF.